This is a list of T cell receptor beta chains from one sample in a study of identical twins. TCRdb used MiXCR to reprocess the 5' RACE reads, holding one entry per CDR3 protein. Seen here are 600,000 to 800,000 distinct CDR3 sequences, around 20% observed once, and the top ten hold roughly 4.3%. This same sample was also part of a study on T cells expressing NK-cell markers.

Material for sequencing was PBMCs. Receptors were obtained from a woman aged 18-30 years in good health. Each CDR3 is given with its conserved first and last residue. D genes are given only for firm matches. Only some rows state a clone size, as once, few, many or a class for expanded clones.

V gene: TRBV1
D gene: -
clone size: few
J gene: TRBJ1-1
CDR3 protein: CTSSLIQGATEAFF
CDR3 DNA: TGCACCAGCAGCCTCATACAGGGGGCAACTGAAGCTTTCTTT

V gene: TRBV10-3
D gene: TRBD1
clone size: many
J gene: TRBJ1-6
CDR3 protein: CAISESWTGNSPLHF
CDR3 DNA: TGTGCCATCAGTGAGTCGTGGACAGGGAATTCACCCCTCCACTTT

V gene: TRBV11-2
D gene: TRBD2
clone size: few
J gene: TRBJ2-3
CDR3 protein: CASSLRITSGYRTDTQYF
CDR3 DNA: TGTGCCAGCAGCTTAAGGATCACTAGCGGGTACCGCACAGATACGCAGTATTTT

V gene: TRBV4-2
D gene: -
clone size: many
J gene: TRBJ2-5
CDR3 protein: CASSQGPLVGPLGGETQYF
CDR3 DNA: TGTGCCAGCAGCCAAGGTCCGCTAGTCGGCCCCTTAGGAGGAGAGACCCAGTACTTC

V gene: TRBV20-1
D gene: -
clone size: -
J gene: TRBJ2-7
CDR3 protein: CSAKGLLVATPYEQYF
CDR3 DNA: TGCAGTGCTAAAGGGTTGCTGGTAGCGACCCCCTACGAGCAGTACTTC

V gene: TRBV6-5
D gene: -
clone size: many
J gene: TRBJ1-6
CDR3 protein: CASSFMRNSPLHF
CDR3 DNA: TGTGCCAGCAGTTTTATGCGGAACTCACCCCTCCACTTT

V gene: TRBV12-5
D gene: -
clone size: -
J gene: TRBJ2-1
CDR3 protein: CASGRSGSEQFF
CDR3 DNA: TGTGCTAGTGGTCGATCAGGTAGTGAGCAGTTCTTC

V gene: TRBV4-1
D gene: TRBD2
clone size: -
J gene: TRBJ2-1
CDR3 protein: CASSHGLAERNEQFF
CDR3 DNA: TGCGCCAGCAGCCACGGACTAGCGGAGCGCAATGAGCAGTTCTTC

V gene: TRBV6-1
D gene: -
clone size: -
J gene: TRBJ2-1
CDR3 protein: CASRTTGYNEQFF
CDR3 DNA: TGTGCCAGCAGAACAACAGGCTACAATGAGCAGTTCTTC

V gene: TRBV20-1
D gene: TRBD2
clone size: -
J gene: TRBJ2-3
CDR3 protein: CSARNPRGVADTQYF
CDR3 DNA: TGCAGTGCTAGAAATCCCCGGGGGGTCGCAGATACGCAGTATTTT

V gene: TRBV12-5
D gene: -
clone size: few
J gene: TRBJ2-3
CDR3 protein: CASGLVHGTQYF
CDR3 DNA: TGTGCTAGTGGTTTGGTCCACGGTACGCAGTATTTT

V gene: TRBV27
D gene: TRBD1
clone size: many
J gene: TRBJ1-1
CDR3 protein: CASSPLRGGTEAFF
CDR3 DNA: TGTGCCAGCAGTCCTCTCAGGGGGGGCACTGAAGCTTTCTTT

V gene: TRBV6-5
D gene: -
clone size: -
J gene: TRBJ1-3
CDR3 protein: CASSYSRGFNGNTIYF
CDR3 DNA: TGTGCCAGCAGTTACTCGCGGGGATTTAATGGAAACACCATATATTTT

V gene: TRBV29-1
D gene: -
clone size: -
J gene: TRBJ1-3
CDR3 protein: CSVASGYSGNTIYF
CDR3 DNA: TGCAGCGTTGCGTCGGGTTACTCTGGAAACACCATATATTTT

V gene: TRBV12-3/TRBV12-4
D gene: TRBD1
clone size: few
J gene: TRBJ2-4
CDR3 protein: CASSRDRKTKNIQYF
CDR3 DNA: TGTGCCAGCAGTCGGGACAGAAAGACGAAAAACATTCAGTACTTC

V gene: TRBV12-3/TRBV12-4
D gene: TRBD1
clone size: -
J gene: TRBJ2-1
CDR3 protein: CASGDREREFF
CDR3 DNA: TGTGCCAGCGGGGACAGGGAGAGGGAGTTCTTC

V gene: TRBV7-6
D gene: TRBD2
clone size: -
J gene: TRBJ2-1
CDR3 protein: CASSLEWLAGGDEQFF
CDR3 DNA: TGTGCCAGCAGCTTAGAATGGCTAGCCGGGGGGGATGAGCAGTTCTTC

V gene: TRBV12-3/TRBV12-4
D gene: -
clone size: few
J gene: TRBJ2-5
CDR3 protein: CASSPPGTQGGTQYF
CDR3 DNA: TGTGCCAGCAGTCCTCCCGGGACACAGGGTGGGACCCAGTACTTC

V gene: TRBV5-5
D gene: -
clone size: -
J gene: TRBJ2-1
CDR3 protein: CASSLASLISYNEQFF
CDR3 DNA: TGTGCCAGCAGCTTGGCCAGCCTGATCTCCTACAATGAGCAGTTCTTC

V gene: TRBV7-9
D gene: TRBD2
clone size: -
J gene: TRBJ2-3
CDR3 protein: CASSPRRGGMSDTQYF
CDR3 DNA: TGTGCCAGCAGCCCTCGGCGCGGGGGGATGTCAGATACGCAGTATTTT

V gene: TRBV29-1
D gene: -
clone size: -
J gene: TRBJ1-2
CDR3 protein: CSAEMRGTYYGYTF
CDR3 DNA: TGCAGCGCTGAAATGCGGGGGACTTACTATGGCTACACCTTC

V gene: TRBV5-1
D gene: -
clone size: -
J gene: TRBJ1-1
CDR3 protein: CASSLQRENTEAFF
CDR3 DNA: TGCGCCAGCAGCTTGCAGCGGGAGAACACTGAAGCTTTCTTT

V gene: TRBV23-1
D gene: TRBD1
clone size: -
J gene: TRBJ2-5
CDR3 protein: CASSPQGQEETQYF
CDR3 DNA: TGCGCCAGCAGTCCACAGGGACAGGAAGAGACCCAGTACTTC

V gene: TRBV4-1
D gene: TRBD2
clone size: -
J gene: TRBJ2-7
CDR3 protein: CARNKGGGRLSYEQYF
CDR3 DNA: TGCGCCAGAAATAAGGGGGGCGGGAGGCTCTCCTACGAGCAGTACTTC

V gene: TRBV6-1
D gene: -
clone size: few
J gene: TRBJ2-3
CDR3 protein: CASSREPRGGTDTQYF
CDR3 DNA: TGTGCCAGCAGCCGGGAGCCTCGGGGTGGAACAGATACGCAGTATTTT

V gene: TRBV5-1
D gene: -
clone size: many
J gene: TRBJ2-1
CDR3 protein: CASSLGQIDEQFF
CDR3 DNA: TGCGCCAGCAGCTTGGGACAGATCGATGAGCAGTTCTTC

V gene: TRBV6-1
D gene: -
clone size: few
J gene: TRBJ2-2
CDR3 protein: CASILLRTGELFF
CDR3 DNA: TGTGCCAGCATCCTACTGAGAACCGGGGAGCTGTTTTTT

V gene: TRBV5-1
D gene: -
clone size: many
J gene: TRBJ2-3
CDR3 protein: CASSRDSTDTQYF
CDR3 DNA: TGTGCCAGCAGTCGCGACAGCACAGATACGCAGTATTTT

V gene: TRBV20-1
D gene: -
clone size: few
J gene: TRBJ2-5
CDR3 protein: CSLPRGGKETQYF
CDR3 DNA: TGCAGTTTACCACGGGGAGGAAAAGAGACCCAGTACTTC

V gene: TRBV5-1
D gene: TRBD1
clone size: -
J gene: TRBJ2-3
CDR3 protein: CASSTGQGAWTDTQYF
CDR3 DNA: TGCGCCAGCAGCACCGGACAGGGGGCTTGGACGGATACGCAGTATTTT

V gene: TRBV20-1
D gene: TRBD2
clone size: few
J gene: TRBJ2-3
CDR3 protein: CSASSGGGPADTQYF
CDR3 DNA: TGCAGTGCCTCCTCCGGGGGAGGGCCGGCAGATACGCAGTATTTT

V gene: TRBV5-1
D gene: TRBD1
clone size: -
J gene: TRBJ2-7
CDR3 protein: CASSPRTGDSGEQYF
CDR3 DNA: TGCGCCAGCAGCCCGAGGACCGGGGACAGTGGCGAGCAGTACTTC

V gene: TRBV6-1
D gene: TRBD1
clone size: -
J gene: TRBJ1-5
CDR3 protein: CASRRGTGGNQPQHF
CDR3 DNA: TGTGCCAGCAGACGGGGGACAGGGGGAAATCAGCCCCAGCATTTT

V gene: TRBV5-1
D gene: -
clone size: few
J gene: TRBJ1-2
CDR3 protein: CASSYTGYGYTF
CDR3 DNA: TGCGCCAGCAGCTACACAGGGTACGGCTACACCTTC

V gene: TRBV29-1
D gene: -
clone size: few
J gene: TRBJ2-1
CDR3 protein: CSGLFYEQFF
CDR3 DNA: TGCAGCGGTCTCTTTTATGAGCAGTTCTTC

V gene: TRBV20-1
D gene: -
clone size: few
J gene: TRBJ2-3
CDR3 protein: CSAREARNTDTQYF
CDR3 DNA: TGCAGTGCTAGAGAGGCCAGGAACACAGATACGCAGTATTTT